This TCR beta chain was documented in a study of CD8 T cells in Susac syndrome. CDR3 length equals 15 residues. From germline, CDR1 is MNHEY and CDR2 SVGEGT. Trimming removed 2 bases at V and 5 bases at J, with 15 bases between. Random hexamers were used to reverse transcribe the RNA input (0.5 to 1 ug). The authors amplified TCR beta CDR3 across 54 Vbeta and 13 Jbeta using immunoSEQ multiplex PCR. TCRdb recomputed calls from the immunoSEQ multiplex PCR reads with MiXCR, one row per CDR3 protein. This table holds roughly 200,000 distinct CDR3 sequences, roughly 95% found once. From blood CD8+ and CD4+ T cells, TCR beta sequences were generated. Negative isolation was applied to CD8+ and CD4+ T cells, and FACS enrichment was applied to TEMRA cells.

Sequencing was carried out using CD4+ T cells from PBMCs. This TCR was sampled from a human donor with multiple sclerosis. This chain joins TRBV6-2 or TRBV6-3 and TRBJ1-2; a weak D match, TRBD1 (5 bases). CDR3 residues: CASSYPGARTYGYTF. Written as DNA, the CDR3 is TGTGCCAGCAGTTACCCCGGGGCGAGGACTTATGGCTACACCTTC.